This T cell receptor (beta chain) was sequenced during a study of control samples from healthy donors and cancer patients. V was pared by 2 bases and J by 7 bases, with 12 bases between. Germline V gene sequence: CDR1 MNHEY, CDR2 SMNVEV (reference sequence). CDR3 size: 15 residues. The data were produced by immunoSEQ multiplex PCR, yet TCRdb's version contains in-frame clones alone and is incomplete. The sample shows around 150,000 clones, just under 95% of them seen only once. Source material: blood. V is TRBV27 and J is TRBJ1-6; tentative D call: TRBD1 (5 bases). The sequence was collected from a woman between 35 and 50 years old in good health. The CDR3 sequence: CASSLERGHNSPLHF. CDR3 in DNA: TGTGCCAGCAGTTTAGAAAGGGGCCACAATTCACCCCTCCACTTT.